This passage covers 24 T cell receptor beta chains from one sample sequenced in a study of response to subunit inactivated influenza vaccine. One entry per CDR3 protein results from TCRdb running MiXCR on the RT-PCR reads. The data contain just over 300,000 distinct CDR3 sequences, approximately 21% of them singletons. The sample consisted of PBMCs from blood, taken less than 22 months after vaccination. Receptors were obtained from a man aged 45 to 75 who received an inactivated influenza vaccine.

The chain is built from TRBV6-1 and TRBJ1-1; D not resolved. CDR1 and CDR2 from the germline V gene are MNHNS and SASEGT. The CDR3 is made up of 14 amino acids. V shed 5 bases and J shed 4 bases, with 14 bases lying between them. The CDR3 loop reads CASSPGGDPTEAFF. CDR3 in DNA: TGTGCCAGCAGTCCCGGCGGGGATCCCACTGAAGCTTTCTTT.

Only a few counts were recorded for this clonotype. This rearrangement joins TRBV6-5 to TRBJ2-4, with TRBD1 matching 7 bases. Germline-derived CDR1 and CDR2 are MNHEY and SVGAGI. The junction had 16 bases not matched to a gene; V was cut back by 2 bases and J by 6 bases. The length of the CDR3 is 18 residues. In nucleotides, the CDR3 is TGTGCCAGCAGTTACGTGGGTCGGGACAGAATTATCGGAAACATTCAGTACTTC. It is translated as CASSYVGRDRIIGNIQYF.

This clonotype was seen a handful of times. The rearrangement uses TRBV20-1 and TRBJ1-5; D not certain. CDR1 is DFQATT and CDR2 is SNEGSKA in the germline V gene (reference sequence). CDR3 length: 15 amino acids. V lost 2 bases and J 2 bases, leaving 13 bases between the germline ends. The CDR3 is CSARSGNKGNQPQHF. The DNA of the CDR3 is TGCAGTGCTAGATCCGGGAACAAGGGCAATCAGCCCCAGCATTTT.

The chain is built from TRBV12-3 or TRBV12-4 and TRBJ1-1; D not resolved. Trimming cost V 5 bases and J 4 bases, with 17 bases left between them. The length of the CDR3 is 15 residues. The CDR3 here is CASSPQEGWGTEAFF. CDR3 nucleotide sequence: TGTGCCAGCAGTCCCCAAGAGGGCTGGGGCACTGAAGCTTTCTTT.

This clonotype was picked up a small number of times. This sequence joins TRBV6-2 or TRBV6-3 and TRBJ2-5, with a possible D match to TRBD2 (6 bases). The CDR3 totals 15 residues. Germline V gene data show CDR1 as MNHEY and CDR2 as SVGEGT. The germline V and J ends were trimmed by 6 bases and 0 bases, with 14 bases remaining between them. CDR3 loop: CASRDRDFDQETQYF. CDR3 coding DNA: TGTGCCAGCAGGGACCGGGACTTCGACCAAGAGACCCAGTACTTC.

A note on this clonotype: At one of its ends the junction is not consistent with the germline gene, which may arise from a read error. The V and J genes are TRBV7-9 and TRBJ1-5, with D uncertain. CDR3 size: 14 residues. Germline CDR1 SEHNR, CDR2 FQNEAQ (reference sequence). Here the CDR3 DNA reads TGTGCCAGCAGCTCAATGATTGGCAATCAGACCCAGCATTTT. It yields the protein CASSSMIGNQTQHF.

The CDR3 DNA sequence: TGTGCCAGCAGCCAAGCCGGGGCAGGGGGCTACACCTTC. Protein product: CASSQAGAGGYTF. The rearrangement links TRBV7-2 to TRBJ1-2; tentative D call: TRBD1 (5 bases). The ends were cut back, 5 bases at V and 8 bases at J, with 15 bases in the middle. The CDR3 loop spans 13 amino acids. Germline V gene data show CDR1 as SGHTA and CDR2 as FQGNSA.

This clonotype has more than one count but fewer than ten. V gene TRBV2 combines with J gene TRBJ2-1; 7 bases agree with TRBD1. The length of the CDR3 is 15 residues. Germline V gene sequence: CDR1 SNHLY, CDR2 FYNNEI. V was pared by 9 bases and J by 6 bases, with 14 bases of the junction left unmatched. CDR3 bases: TGTGCCAGTAGACAGAGACAGGGTTTGGTCAATGAGCAGTTCTTC. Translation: CASRQRQGLVNEQFF.

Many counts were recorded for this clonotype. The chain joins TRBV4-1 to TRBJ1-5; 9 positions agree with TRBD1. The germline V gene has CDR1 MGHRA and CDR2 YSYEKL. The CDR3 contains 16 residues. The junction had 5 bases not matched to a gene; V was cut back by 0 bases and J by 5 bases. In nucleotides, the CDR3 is TGCGCCAGCAGCCAAGATGAGAACAGGGGGCATCAGCCCCAGCATTTT. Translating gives CASSQDENRGHQPQHF.

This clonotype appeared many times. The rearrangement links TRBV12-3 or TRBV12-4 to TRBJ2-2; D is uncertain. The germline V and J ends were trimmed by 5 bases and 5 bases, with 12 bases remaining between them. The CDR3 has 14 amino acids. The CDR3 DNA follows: TGTGCCAGCAGTCTCCGCTGGGCGACCGGGGAGCTGTTTTTT. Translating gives CASSLRWATGELFF.

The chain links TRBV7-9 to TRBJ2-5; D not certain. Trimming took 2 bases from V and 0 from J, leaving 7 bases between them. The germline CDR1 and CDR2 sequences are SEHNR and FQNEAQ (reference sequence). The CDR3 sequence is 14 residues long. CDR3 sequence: CASSLTQNQETQYF. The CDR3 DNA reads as TGTGCCAGCAGCTTAACACAGAACCAAGAGACCCAGTACTTC.

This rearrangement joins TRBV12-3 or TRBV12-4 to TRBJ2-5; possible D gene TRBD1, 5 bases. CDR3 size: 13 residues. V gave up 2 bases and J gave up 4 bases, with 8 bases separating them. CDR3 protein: CASSLQGPETQYF. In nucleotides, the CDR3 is TGTGCCAGCAGTTTACAGGGTCCAGAGACCCAGTACTTC.

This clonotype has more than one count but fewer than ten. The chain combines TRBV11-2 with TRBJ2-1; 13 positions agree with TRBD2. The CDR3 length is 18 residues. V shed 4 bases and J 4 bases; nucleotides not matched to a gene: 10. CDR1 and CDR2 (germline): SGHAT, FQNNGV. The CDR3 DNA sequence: TGTGCCAGCAGCTCATATACTAGCGGGAGGGCCGCGTACAATGAGCAGTTCTTC. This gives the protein CASSSYTSGRAAYNEQFF.

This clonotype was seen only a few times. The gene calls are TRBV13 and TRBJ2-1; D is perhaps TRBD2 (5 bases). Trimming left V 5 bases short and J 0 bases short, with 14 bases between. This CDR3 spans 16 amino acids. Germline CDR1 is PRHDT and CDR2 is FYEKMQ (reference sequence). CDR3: CASSEASGFSYNEQFF. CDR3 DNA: TGTGCCAGCAGCGAGGCCTCGGGATTCTCCTACAATGAGCAGTTCTTC.

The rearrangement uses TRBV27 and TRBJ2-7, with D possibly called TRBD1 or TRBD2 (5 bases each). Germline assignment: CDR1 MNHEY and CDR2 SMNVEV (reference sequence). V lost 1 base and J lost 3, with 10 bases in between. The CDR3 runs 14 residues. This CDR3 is CASSLLGTDYEQYF. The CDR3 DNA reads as TGTGCCAGCAGTTTATTGGGGACGGACTACGAGCAGTACTTC.

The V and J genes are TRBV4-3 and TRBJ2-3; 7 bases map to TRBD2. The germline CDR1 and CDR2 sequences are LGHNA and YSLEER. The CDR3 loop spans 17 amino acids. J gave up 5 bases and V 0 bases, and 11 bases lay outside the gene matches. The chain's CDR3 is CASSQEGSLAAKDTQYF. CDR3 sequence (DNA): TGCGCCAGCAGCCAAGAAGGGAGCCTAGCGGCGAAAGATACGCAGTATTTT.

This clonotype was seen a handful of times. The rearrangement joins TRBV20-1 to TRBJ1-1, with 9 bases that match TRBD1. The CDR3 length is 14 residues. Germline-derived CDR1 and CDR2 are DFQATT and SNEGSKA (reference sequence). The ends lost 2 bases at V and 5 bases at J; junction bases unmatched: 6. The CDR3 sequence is CSARSQQGATEAFF. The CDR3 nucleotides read TGCAGTGCTAGATCCCAACAGGGGGCTACTGAAGCTTTCTTT.

The CDR3 sequence: CASSTIQGESSYEQYF. The CDR3 DNA reads as TGTGCCAGCAGTACCATACAGGGGGAAAGCTCCTACGAGCAGTACTTC. V gene TRBV28 combines with J gene TRBJ2-7, with 8 bases that match TRBD1. The CDR3 spans 16 residues. The trim removed 5 bases at V and 0 bases at J, leaving 9 bases unmatched. In germline, CDR1 is MDHEN, CDR2 SYDVKM.

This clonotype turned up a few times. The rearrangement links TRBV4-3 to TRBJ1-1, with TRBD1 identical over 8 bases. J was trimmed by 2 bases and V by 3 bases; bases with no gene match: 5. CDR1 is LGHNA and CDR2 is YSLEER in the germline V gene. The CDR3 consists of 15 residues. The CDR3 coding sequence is TGCGCCAGCAGCCACCTCGACAGGGGCAACACTGAAGCTTTCTTT. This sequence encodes CASSHLDRGNTEAFF.

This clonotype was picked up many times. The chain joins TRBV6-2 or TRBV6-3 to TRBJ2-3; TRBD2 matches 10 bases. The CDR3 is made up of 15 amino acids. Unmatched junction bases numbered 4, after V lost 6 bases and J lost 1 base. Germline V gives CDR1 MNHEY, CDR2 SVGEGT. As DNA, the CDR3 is TGTGCCAGCAGCCCTGGGACTAGCGGCACAGATACGCAGTATTTT. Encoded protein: CASSPGTSGTDTQYF.

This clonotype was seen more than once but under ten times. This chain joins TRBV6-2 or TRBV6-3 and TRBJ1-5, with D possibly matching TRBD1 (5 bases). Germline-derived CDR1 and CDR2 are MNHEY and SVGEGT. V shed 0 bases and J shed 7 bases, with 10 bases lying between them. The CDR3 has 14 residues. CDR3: CASSYSMWGQPQHF. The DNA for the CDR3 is TGTGCCAGCAGTTACTCAATGTGGGGGCAGCCCCAGCATTTT.

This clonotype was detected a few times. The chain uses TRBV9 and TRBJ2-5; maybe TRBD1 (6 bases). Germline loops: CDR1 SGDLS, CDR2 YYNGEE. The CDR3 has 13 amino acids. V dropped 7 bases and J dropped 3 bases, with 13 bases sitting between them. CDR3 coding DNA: TGTGCCAGCGGTACCGACAGGAAAGAGACCCAGTACTTC. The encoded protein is CASGTDRKETQYF.

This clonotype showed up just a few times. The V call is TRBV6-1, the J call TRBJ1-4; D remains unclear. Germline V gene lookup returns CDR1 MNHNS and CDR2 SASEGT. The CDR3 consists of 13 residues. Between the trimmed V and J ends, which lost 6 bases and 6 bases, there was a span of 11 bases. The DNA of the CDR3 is TGTGCCAGCAGGGTGGGATCGGATGAAAAACTGTTTTTT. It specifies CASRVGSDEKLFF.

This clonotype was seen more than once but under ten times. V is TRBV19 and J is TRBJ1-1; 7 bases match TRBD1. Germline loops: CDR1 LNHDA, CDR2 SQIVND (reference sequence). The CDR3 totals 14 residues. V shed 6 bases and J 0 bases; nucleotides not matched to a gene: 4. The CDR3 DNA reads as TGTGCCAGTAGAAAGGGGGCCATGAACACTGAAGCTTTCTTT. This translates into CASRKGAMNTEAFF.